These 24 T cell receptor beta chains share one sample of origin, sequenced in a study of T cells in women clearing cervical HPV infection. TCRdb keeps only in-frame clones here, not all; method: immunoSEQ multiplex PCR. The table gives about 35,000 clones; the top ten clones make up 6% to 8.5% of it. The sample consisted of blood buffy coat. The receptors derive from a woman between 18 and 75 years old with a cervical HPV16 infection that either progressed to CIN3+ or cleared (not recorded which).

With regard to this clone: With the read ending 3 residues before the CDR3 end, the germline J gene is used to fill in that end. The genes are TRBV11-2 and TRBJ2-1; TRBD1 matches at 8 bases. The germline CDR1 and CDR2 sequences are SGHAT and FQNNGV. Unmatched junction bases numbered 6, after V lost 2 bases and J lost 9 bases. The length of the CDR3 is 14 residues. CDR3 residues: CASSLNRGVSEQFF. The sequenced part of the CDR3 DNA is TGTGCCAGCAGCTTAAACAGGGGGGTGAGTGAG. Full variable domain (remainder filled in from reference TRBV11-2 and TRBJ2-1): EAGVAQSPRYKIIEKRQSVAFWCNPISGHATLYWYQQILGQGPKLLIQFQNNGVVDDSQLPKDRFSAERLKGVDSTLKIQPAKLEDSAVYLCASSLNRGVSEQFFGPGTRLTVL.

On this clone: The read ends 3 residues shy of where the CDR3 ends; the end is completed using the germline J gene. The chain joins TRBV14 to TRBJ1-5; no firm D call. V was trimmed by 0 bases and J by 4 bases, leaving 13 bases between them. Per the germline V gene, CDR1 is SGHDN and CDR2 is FVKESK. This CDR3 comprises 16 residues. The CDR3 loop is CASSQDRPQGNQPQHF. The DNA read from the CDR3 is TGTGCCAGCAGCCAAGATAGGCCACAAGGGAATCAGCCC.

Regarding this clone: The read halts 3 residues ahead of the CDR3 end, with the missing end drawn from the germline J gene. Other DNA sequences in the sample encode the same CDR3. The V call is TRBV10-2, the J call TRBJ2-7, with no clear D. V was cut by 3 bases and J by 2 bases, with 5 bases left in between. The CDR3 length is 12 residues. The germline gives CDR1 WSHSY, CDR2 SAAADI. CDR3 sequence: CASSDKTYEQYF. CDR3 DNA (partial): TGCGCCAGCAGTGACAAAACCTACGAG.

About this clone: Coverage ceases 3 residues before the CDR3 finishes, and the germline J gene fills in the end. This sequence joins TRBV20-1 and TRBJ1-2; D is uncertain. Germline V gene sequence: CDR1 DFQATT, CDR2 SNEGSKA (reference sequence). Trimming took 1 base from V and 5 from J, leaving 23 bases between them. This CDR3 is built from 17 residues. CDR3 region: CSARALLLLPPDYGYTF. The CDR3 DNA, read in part, is TGCAGTGCTAGAGCCTTACTTCTTCTGCCACCCGATTATGGC.

About this clone: The read comes to an end 3 residues before the CDR3 does, leaving the germline J gene to fill in the end. The chain is built from TRBV10-2 and TRBJ2-1; 11 nucleotides agree with TRBD1. V lost 5 bases to trimming and J lost 6 bases; unmatched junction nucleotides: 3. CDR3 length: 14 amino acids. Germline V gene data show CDR1 as WSHSY and CDR2 as SAAADI. The CDR3 is CASSPGQGANEQFF. The part of the CDR3 DNA that was read is TGCGCCAGCAGTCCCGGACAGGGGGCCAATGAG.

As regards this clone: The CDR3 extends 3 residues past the end of the read, so its final part is completed from the germline J gene. This sequence joins TRBV2 and TRBJ2-1; D remains ambiguous. Germline CDR1 reads SNHLY; CDR2 reads FYNNEI. The CDR3 has 13 residues. The V and J ends lost 7 bases and 8 bases respectively, with 15 bases between them. The CDR3 protein is CASNQRLPDEQFF. The DNA read from the CDR3 is TGTGCCAGCAACCAAAGACTGCCCGATGAG.

On this clone: Read coverage stops 3 residues before the CDR3 terminus; the germline J gene supplies the remainder. The chain links TRBV11-2 to TRBJ2-5, with no clear D. V lost 0 bases, J lost 7 bases, and 15 bases lay in between. CDR3 length: 15 amino acids. The germline V gene encodes CDR1 SGHAT and CDR2 FQNNGV. The sequenced CDR3 bases are TGTGCCAGCAGCTTAGACCCAGGCCCTACTTGGACC. Protein product: CASSLDPGPTWT. The entire CDR3 reads CASSLDPGPTWTQYF.

In regard to this clone: The read ends 3 residues before the CDR3 terminus; that terminus is restored from the germline J gene. The genes are TRBV19 and TRBJ1-1, with TRBD1 matching 8 bases. From germline, CDR1 is LNHDA and CDR2 SQIVND (reference sequence). The CDR3 contains 14 residues. Losses at the gene ends were 6 bases for V and 5 bases for J; bases not matched to a gene: 8. CDR3 in amino acids: CASSPGGVWTEAFF. The sequenced part of the CDR3 DNA is TGTGCCAGTAGCCCAGGGGGCGTATGGACTGAA.

Regarding this clone: The CDR3 end falls 3 residues outside the read, so it is completed with the germline J gene. The chain joins TRBV5-1 to TRBJ2-2; no definite D call. CDR3 length equals 15 residues. V was trimmed by 2 bases and J by 6 bases, leaving 14 bases between them. Germline assignment: CDR1 SGHRS and CDR2 YFSETQ. This chain's CDR3 is CASSLREGPPGELFF. Partial CDR3 DNA: TGCGCCAGCAGCTTAAGAGAAGGGCCCCCCGGGGAG.

The DNA read from the CDR3 is TGTGCCAGCAGCTTGGATAGTAACCCCTACAATGAG. Protein: CASSLDSNPYNE. The whole CDR3 sequence is CASSLDSNPYNEQFF. The gene calls are TRBV5-5 and TRBJ2-1, with D hard to call. The CDR3 is cut off 3 residues early in the read; its end comes from the germline J gene. From germline, CDR1 is SGHKS and CDR2 YYEKEE (reference sequence). The CDR3 has 15 amino acids. V gave up 0 bases and J gave up 2 bases, with 9 bases separating them.

On this clone itself: Read coverage stops 3 residues before the CDR3 terminus; the germline J gene supplies the remainder. The rearrangement links TRBV19 to TRBJ1-4; possible D gene TRBD1, 5 bases. Germline CDR1 is LNHDA and CDR2 is SQIVND (reference sequence). There are 17 residues in the CDR3. The chain's CDR3 is CASSMQGRPSGANVLFF. The sequenced part of the CDR3 DNA is TGTGCCAGTAGTATGCAAGGGCGCCCCTCTGGGGCCAACGTA.

As to this clone: The CDR3 extends 3 residues past the end of the read, so its final part is completed from the germline J gene. This rearrangement joins TRBV5-1 to TRBJ1-1; no clear D. The V gene's germline CDR1 is SGHRS and CDR2 YFSETQ. The CDR3 contains 15 residues. V lost 0 bases and J lost 0, with 9 bases in between. CDR3 DNA, as far as it was read: TGCGCCAGCAGCTTGGGACTGATCATGAACACTGAA. Its protein product is CASSLGLIMNTE. The CDR3 in its entirety is CASSLGLIMNTEAFF.

For this clone: The DNA ends 3 residues before the CDR3 does, and the rest of the CDR3 is filled in from the germline J gene. V gene TRBV30 combines with J gene TRBJ2-1, with D perhaps TRBD2 (5 bases). Per the germline V gene, CDR1 is GTSNPN and CDR2 is SVGIG (reference sequence). Trimming removed 5 bases from V and 0 bases from J, with 20 bases in between. This CDR3 region has 17 residues. CDR3 DNA, as far as it was read: TGTGCCTGGTGGGGTATGCGGGCCGGGATCTCCTACAATGAG. Encoded protein: CAWWGMRAGISYNE. The whole CDR3 is CAWWGMRAGISYNEQFF.

Concerning this clone itself: The CDR3 extends 3 residues past the end of the read, so its final part is completed from the germline J gene. The V call is TRBV11-2, the J call TRBJ2-5; TRBD2 is a possible D gene (6 bases). The CDR3 is made up of 15 amino acids. The germline gives CDR1 SGHAT, CDR2 FQNNGV. The sequenced part of the CDR3 DNA is TGTGCCAGCAGCTTAGGGTCGGGGGTAGAGGGTACC. Residues: CASSLGSGVEGT. The complete CDR3 protein is CASSLGSGVEGTQYF. Full variable domain (remainder filled in from reference TRBV11-2 and TRBJ2-5): EAGVAQSPRYKIIEKRQSVAFWCNPISGHATLYWYQQILGQGPKLLIQFQNNGVVDDSQLPKDRFSAERLKGVDSTLKIQPAKLEDSAVYLCASSLGSGVEGTQYFGPGTRLLVL.

As concerns this clone: Coverage ceases 3 residues before the CDR3 finishes, and the germline J gene fills in the end. The J gene is TRBJ2-1, the V gene TRBV4-1; 16 nucleotides align to TRBD2. J lost 9 bases, V lost 3 bases, and 11 bases had no gene match. The length of the CDR3 is 18 residues. Germline V gene data show CDR1 as MGHRA and CDR2 as YSYEKL. Here the CDR3 reads CASSHGTSGRAPLGEQFF. The sequenced part of the CDR3 DNA is TGCGCCAGCAGCCACGGGACTAGCGGGAGGGCCCCTCTGGGTGAG.

As regards this clone: The observed sequence ends 3 residues before the CDR3 terminus, with the missing tail filled in from the germline J gene. V and J are TRBV12-3 or TRBV12-4 and TRBJ2-1, with 11 bases that match TRBD2. Trimming at V came to 5 bases and at J to 6 bases, leaving 12 bases not matched to a gene. The CDR3 extends over 17 amino acids. The CDR3 protein is CASSQRVLAGVGNEQFF. The sequenced part of the CDR3 DNA is TGTGCCAGCAGTCAAAGGGTACTAGCGGGAGTAGGCAATGAG.

About this clone: The missing CDR3 end, 3 residues past where the read stops, is filled in from the germline J gene. The rearrangement uses TRBV19 and TRBJ2-3; TRBD2 matches 7 bases. Germline-derived CDR1 and CDR2 are LNHDA and SQIVND (reference sequence). The V and J ends lost 5 bases and 3 bases, in that order; junction bases with no gene match: 5. The length of the CDR3 is 14 residues. CDR3 DNA, as far as it was read: TGTGCCAGTAGTTGGGGGGGAATGACAGATACG. Protein sequence: CASSWGGMTDT. The full CDR3 protein is CASSWGGMTDTQYF.

To note about this clone: The observed sequence ends 3 residues before the CDR3 terminus, with the missing tail filled in from the germline J gene. The V and J genes are TRBV20-1 and TRBJ2-1; no definite D call. Germline V gene data show CDR1 as DFQATT and CDR2 as SNEGSKA (reference sequence). The ends were cut back, 5 bases at V and 2 bases at J, with 13 bases in the middle. The CDR3 totals 14 residues. The covered CDR3 bases are TGCAGTGCTCCCACCCCACTTACCTACAATGAG. This gives the protein CSAPTPLTYNE. The CDR3 in full is CSAPTPLTYNEQFF.

Details on this clone: The read stops 3 residues short of the end of the CDR3; the missing end is completed from the germline J gene. The V call is TRBV19, the J call TRBJ1-2; a weak D match, TRBD1 (6 bases). This CDR3 spans 12 amino acids. The germline V gene encodes CDR1 LNHDA and CDR2 SQIVND (reference sequence). Trimming pared 5 bases from V and 4 bases from J, leaving 8 bases between. CDR3 bases read: TGTGCCAGTAGTTGGGACATCTATGGC. Translating it yields CASSWDIYG. The whole CDR3 sequence reads CASSWDIYGYTF.

Concerning this clone: The read ends 3 residues before the CDR3 terminus; that terminus is restored from the germline J gene. This chain connects TRBV5-4 to TRBJ2-3; TRBD1 might be the D (6 bases). Germline loops: CDR1 SGHNT, CDR2 YYREEE (reference sequence). This CDR3 comprises 15 residues. Trimming left V 2 bases short and J 0 bases short, with 10 bases between. CDR3 bases read: TGTGCCAGCAGCTTAGGACAGACCAGCACAGATACG. It translates to CASSLGQTSTDT. The full CDR3 reads CASSLGQTSTDTQYF.

As for this clone: Read coverage stops 3 residues before the CDR3 terminus; the germline J gene supplies the remainder. This chain uses TRBV7-2 with TRBJ1-4; TRBD1 matches 9 bases. The junction had 5 bases not matched to a gene; V was cut back by 5 bases and J by 7 bases. CDR1 and CDR2 (germline): SGHTA, FQGNSA. The CDR3 has 14 residues. CDR3 residues: CASSLGQGGEKLFF. The covered CDR3 bases are TGTGCCAGCAGCCTGGGACAGGGCGGTGAAAAA.

With respect to this clone: A read error may account for a junction end that differs from germline. The read finishes 3 residues shy of the CDR3 end, and the germline J gene is used to complete it. The sample contains more than one DNA sequence encoding this CDR3. The chain combines TRBV2 with TRBJ1-2; D unresolved. The germline CDR1 and CDR2 sequences are SNHLY and FYNNEI. This CDR3 comprises 15 residues. CDR3 bases read: TGTGCCAGCAGTGCCCGTGGCAGCTCTAACTATGGT. This sequence encodes CASSARGSSNYG. The complete CDR3 protein is CASSARGSSNYGYTF.

Concerning this clone: The DNA ends 3 residues before the CDR3 does, and the rest of the CDR3 is filled in from the germline J gene. This sequence joins TRBV11-3 and TRBJ2-7; D is ambiguous. Germline lookup yields CDR1 SGHNT and CDR2 YENEEA. Trimming left V 2 bases short and J 3 bases short, with 14 bases between. This CDR3 is 15 amino acids long. This chain's CDR3 is CASSLPTFFSYEQYF. The CDR3 bases that were read are TGTGCCAGCAGCTTACCTACTTTTTTTAGCTACGAG.

A word on this clone: The read halts 3 residues ahead of the CDR3 end, with the missing end drawn from the germline J gene. V and J are TRBV20-1 and TRBJ1-2; no firm D call. CDR1 and CDR2 (germline): DFQATT, SNEGSKA (reference sequence). The V gene lost 3 bases and the J gene lost 2 bases, with 7 bases spanning the gap. The CDR3 is 12 residues long. The sequenced part of the CDR3 DNA is TGCAGTGCTAGTACGGGGAACTATGGC. Translation gives CSASTGNYG. The complete CDR3 reads CSASTGNYGYTF.